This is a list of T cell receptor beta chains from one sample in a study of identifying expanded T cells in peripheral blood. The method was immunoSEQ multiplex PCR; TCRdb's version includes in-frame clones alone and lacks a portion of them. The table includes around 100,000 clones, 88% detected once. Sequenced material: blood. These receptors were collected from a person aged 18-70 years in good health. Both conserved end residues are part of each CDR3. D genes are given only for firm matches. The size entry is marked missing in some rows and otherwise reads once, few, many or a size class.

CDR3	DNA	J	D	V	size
CASSLGQGPYTF	TGTGCCAGCAGCTTGGGCCAGGGCCCCTACACCTTC	TRBJ1-2	.	TRBV11-3	.
CASSFIGGDTEAFF	TGCGCCAGCAGCTTTATTGGGGGGGACACTGAAGCTTTCTTT	TRBJ1-1	.	TRBV5-1	.
CASSYGRGGTQYF	TGTGCCAGCAGTTACGGCAGGGGAGGGACCCAGTACTTC	TRBJ2-5	.	TRBV6-5	once
CSVNAVADRGYGYTF	TGCAGCGTTAATGCGGTGGCGGATCGGGGCTATGGCTACACCTTC	TRBJ1-2	.	TRBV29-1	.
CASRQGYQPQHF	TGTGCCAGTAGGCAGGGGTATCAGCCCCAGCATTTT	TRBJ1-5	.	TRBV19	.
CASSLRAGSYYEQYF	TGTGCCAGCAGCCTTCGAGCCGGGTCGTACTACGAGCAGTACTTC	TRBJ2-7	.	TRBV14	once
CAWSAADTDTGELFF	TGTGCCTGGAGCGCAGCGGACACGGACACCGGGGAGCTGTTTTTT	TRBJ2-2	.	TRBV30	medium-sized
CASSGGFGTGYEKLFF	TGTGCCAGTAGTGGGGGATTCGGGACAGGTTACGAAAAACTGTTTTTT	TRBJ1-4	TRBD1	TRBV19	few
CASSFRSWGGRGTGELFF	TGTGCCAGCAGTTTCAGAAGTTGGGGGGGGCGCGGCACCGGGGAGCTGTTTTTT	TRBJ2-2	.	TRBV27	.
CASSQREGAKNGYTF	TGCGCCAGCAGCCAACGGGAGGGGGCGAAGAATGGCTACACCTTC	TRBJ1-2	TRBD1	TRBV5-1	few
CASSEAGAFYGYTF	TGTGCCAGCAGTGAAGCGGGGGCCTTCTATGGCTACACCTTC	TRBJ1-2	.	TRBV6-1	.
CAISEPEWRFYGYTF	TGTGCCATCAGTGAGCCGGAGTGGCGGTTCTATGGCTACACCTTC	TRBJ1-2	.	TRBV10-3	.
CASSLKGGDGYEQYF	TGTGCCAGCAGCCTCAAAGGCGGAGACGGCTACGAGCAGTACTTC	TRBJ2-7	.	TRBV7-9	.
CASSTTWDSYEQYF	TGTGCCAGTAGTACTACGTGGGACTCCTACGAGCAGTACTTC	TRBJ2-7	.	TRBV19	.
CASRDSLGYGYAF	TGCGCCAGCAGGGACAGTCTCGGCTATGGCTACGCCTTC	TRBJ1-2	.	TRBV10-2	.
CASSPDRGNSPLHF	TGCGCCAGCAGCCCTGACAGGGGTAATTCACCCCTCCACTTT	TRBJ1-6	TRBD1	TRBV5-1	.
CSVERTGDFGYTF	TGCAGCGTTGAGAGGACAGGCGATTTTGGCTACACCTTC	TRBJ1-2	TRBD1	TRBV29-1	.
CASSLRQGISNTIYF	TGTGCCAGCAGCTTAAGACAGGGGATCTCGAACACCATATATTTT	TRBJ1-3	TRBD1	TRBV7-9	.
CASSFAREDTEAFF	TGCGCCAGCAGCTTTGCCAGGGAGGACACTGAAGCTTTCTTT	TRBJ1-1	.	TRBV5-1	.
CASSQDSYGYTF	TGTGCCAGCAGCCAAGACAGCTATGGCTACACCTTC	TRBJ1-2	.	TRBV11-1	once
CASRPTGAQPQHF	TGTGCCAGCAGGCCCACAGGGGCCCAGCCCCAGCATTTT	TRBJ1-5	TRBD1	TRBV2	.
CASSPGTGWGNTIYF	TGTGCCAGTAGTCCTGGGACAGGGTGGGGAAACACCATATATTTT	TRBJ1-3	TRBD1	TRBV19	.
CSDGRKETQYF	TGCAGCGACGGACGGAAAGAGACCCAGTACTTC	TRBJ2-5	.	TRBV29-1	few
CASSQEWQMNTEAFF	TGCGCCAGCAGCCAAGAGTGGCAGATGAACACTGAAGCTTTCTTT	TRBJ1-1	.	TRBV4-1	once
CASSPRTSSDTQYF	TGCGCCAGCAGCCCGAGGACTAGCTCAGATACGCAGTATTTT	TRBJ2-3	TRBD2	TRBV5-1	once
CASSEWTGNTEAFF	TGTGCCAGTAGTGAATGGACGGGGAACACTGAAGCTTTCTTT	TRBJ1-1	.	TRBV19	.
CASSNSVGYTF	TGTGCCAGCAGTAATAGCGTAGGCTACACCTTC	TRBJ1-2	.	TRBV2	.
CAWRGQEVANTEAFF	TGTGCCTGGAGGGGACAAGAAGTTGCAAACACTGAAGCTTTCTTT	TRBJ1-1	.	TRBV30	.
CASSSAQTRILGGEQFF	TGTGCCAGCAGCTCCGCCCAGACCCGAATCCTGGGGGGTGAGCAGTTCTTC	TRBJ2-1	.	TRBV11-2	once
CASSPRTRGMSNQPQHF	TGTGCCAGTAGTCCCCGCACAAGGGGTATGAGCAATCAGCCCCAGCATTTT	TRBJ1-5	.	TRBV19	once
CAWSTTSASGELFF	TGTGCCTGGAGTACAACTAGCGCAAGCGGGGAGCTGTTTTTT	TRBJ2-2	TRBD2	TRBV30	.
CASSLAPQGGLFF	TGTGCCAGCAGCTTAGCGCCACAGGGCGGACTGTTTTTT	TRBJ1-4	.	TRBV7-9	.